What follows are 20 T cell receptor beta chains derived from one specimen sequenced in a study of CXCR3-negative and CXCR3-positive naive CD8 T cells. The authors prepared UMI-labeled TRB cDNA libraries by 5' RACE. TCRdb reprocessed the 5' RACE reads and stores each CDR3 protein as one record, lacking DNA. This sample carries roughly 41,000 distinct CDR3 sequences, with less than 9.5% going to the ten biggest clones. Sequencing was performed on memory CD8+ T cells from blood. These receptors came from a human donor in good health. Some clones in this sample may be carry-over from other donors' samples.

The CDR3 reads CASSNRDRYNEQFF. This rearrangement joins TRBV7-9 to TRBJ2-1; TCRdb selects TRBD1, and the lack of DNA leaves this call unchecked. This CDR3 contains 14 residues. Germline loops: CDR1 SEHNR, CDR2 FQNEAQ (reference sequence).

V usage is TRBV10-3 and J usage is TRBJ2-7; TCRdb calls TRBD1, which cannot be checked without DNA. The length of the CDR3 is 15 residues. CDR1 is ENHRY and CDR2 is SYGVKD in the germline V gene. This chain's CDR3 is CAISEILGVGDEQYF.

The chain combines TRBV20-1 with TRBJ2-7; TCRdb picks TRBD1, but there is no DNA to check that call. Per germline, CDR1 DFQATT and CDR2 SNEGSKA (reference sequence). The CDR3 consists of 14 residues. CDR3 sequence: CSAPRTENAYEQYF.

The chain combines TRBV28 with TRBJ2-2; TCRdb returns TRBD1, unconfirmable since there is no DNA. This CDR3 has 15 amino acids. CDR1 is MDHEN, CDR2 SYDVKM, per germline. The CDR3 here is CASSFPDTPTGELFF.

The gene calls are TRBV27 and TRBJ2-1. The CDR3 is 13 amino acids. Germline loops: CDR1 MNHEY, CDR2 SMNVEV (reference sequence). CDR3 sequence reads: CASRPSYHNEQFF.

This chain joins TRBV21-1 and TRBJ1-2; TCRdb outputs TRBD1, but without DNA this stays unchecked. TRBV21-1 has pseudogene status. This CDR3 is built from 13 residues. CDR3 sequence: CASSPGQGYGYTF.

The chain joins TRBV29-1 to TRBJ1-2; without DNA, the TCRdb call of TRBD1 cannot be checked. The germline V gene encodes CDR1 SQVTM and CDR2 ANQGSEA. The CDR3 runs 16 residues. This chain's CDR3 is CSGCQTRDSRNYGYTF.

The chain combines TRBV19 with TRBJ2-1; lacking DNA, the TRBD1 call made by TCRdb goes unchecked. The CDR3 loop spans 14 amino acids. The V gene's germline CDR1 is LNHDA and CDR2 SQIVND (reference sequence). The CDR3 spells CASSPQGSYNEQFF.

The chain employs TRBV29-1 and TRBJ2-7; the TCRdb D gene call, TRBD2, has no DNA to confirm it. Germline V gives CDR1 SQVTM, CDR2 ANQGSEA. The CDR3 spans 15 residues. The CDR3 sequence is CSVEGTSGVSYEQYF.

The rearrangement joins TRBV29-1 to TRBJ1-1. Germline lookup yields CDR1 SQVTM and CDR2 ANQGSEA. The CDR3 is 13 amino acids. The CDR3 protein is CSVAKGVNTEAFF.

The chain uses TRBV29-1 and TRBJ1-2. Germline values: CDR1 SQVTM, CDR2 ANQGSEA. This CDR3 spans 14 amino acids. The CDR3 sequence is CSAIPGPPYYGYTF.

J is TRBJ2-7 and V is TRBV28; the D call of TRBD1 rests on TCRdb alone, since no DNA is present to check it. This CDR3 is built from 15 residues. CDR1 is MDHEN and CDR2 is SYDVKM in the germline V gene. CDR3: CASSATGTGTYEQYF.

The chain uses TRBV7-9 and TRBJ2-7; TCRdb selects TRBD1, and the lack of DNA leaves this call unchecked. This CDR3 comprises 13 residues. Germline values: CDR1 SEHNR, CDR2 FQNEAQ (reference sequence). CDR3 region: CASSPQDRYEQYF. Filled out from reference TRBV7-9 and TRBJ2-7, the complete variable domain reads DTGVSQNPRHKITKRGQNVTFRCDPISEHNRLYWYRQTLGQGPEFLTYFQNEAQLEKSRLLSDRFSAERPKGSFSTLEIQRTEQGDSAMYLCASSPQDRYEQYFGPGTRLTVT.

This chain joins TRBV12-3 or TRBV12-4 and TRBJ2-2; no DNA is available, so the TRBD1 call from TCRdb remains unchecked. The CDR3 extends over 14 amino acids. CDR3 amino acids: CASSTGQDTGELFF.

The CDR3 is CTVTPTGTTQETQYF. This rearrangement joins TRBV29-1 to TRBJ2-5; TCRdb reports TRBD1, a call that lacks DNA to check it against. The germline gives CDR1 SQVTM, CDR2 ANQGSEA. This CDR3 comprises 15 residues.

CDR3 amino acids: CAWRDSYSYEQYF. The rearrangement uses TRBV30 and TRBJ2-7; TCRdb designates TRBD2, a call that cannot be tested without DNA. CDR3 size: 13 residues. Germline V gene data show CDR1 as GTSNPN and CDR2 as SVGIG (reference sequence).

V gene TRBV29-1 combines with J gene TRBJ1-2. This CDR3 has 12 amino acids. The germline gives CDR1 SQVTM, CDR2 ANQGSEA. CDR3 protein: CSVVWGNYGYTF.

The chain carries TRBV28 and TRBJ2-1; TCRdb proposes TRBD1, but this gene call is untestable without DNA. This CDR3 spans 13 amino acids. Germline V CDR1 and CDR2: MDHEN, SYDVKM. CDR3 sequence reads: CASSFRDRNEQFF. The full variable domain, completed using reference TRBV28 and TRBJ2-1, is DVKVTQSSRYLVKRTGEKVFLECVQDMDHENMFWYRQDPGLGLRLIYFSYDVKMKEKGDIPEGYSVSREKKERFSLILESASTNQTSMYLCASSFRDRNEQFFGPGTRLTVL.

The J gene is TRBJ1-4, the V gene TRBV25-1. The CDR3 contains 12 residues. Germline V gene data show CDR1 as MGHDK and CDR2 as SYGVNS. The chain's CDR3 is CANKGVGEKLFF.

The chain combines TRBV13 with TRBJ2-7; the D call of TRBD2 rests on TCRdb alone, since no DNA is present to check it. This CDR3 contains 13 residues. CDR1 and CDR2 from the germline V gene are PRHDT and FYEKMQ (reference sequence). The CDR3 spells CASSSRGFYEQYF.